The table lists the clone carrying this T cell receptor (beta chain) with many counts. Its antigen is currently unknown. The definition of stable Graves' hyperthyroidism was no ophthalmopathy progression within 18 months. Recently diagnosed hyperthyroidism of less than 2 months' duration affected patients aged 18 to 65. Each diagnosis was grounded in clinical symptoms, serum thyroxine and TRAb, thyroid ultrasound, and orbital computed tomography. This sample was included in a study of T cells in Graves' hyperthyroidism and ophthalmopathy. General observations from the study: For ophthalmopathy, model prediction preceded onset by a median 6.5 months.

TCR beta CDR3 regions were amplified from RNA. HTBI primers were employed in a first-round RT-PCR of the TCR CDR3. One entry per CDR3 protein, called by TCRdb with MiXCR from the multiplex PCR reads. This sample has about 210,000 distinct CDR3 sequences, with about a sixth found just once. Germline CDR1 SGHRS, CDR2 YFSETQ. The CDR3 runs 14 residues. V gave up 1 base and J gave up 4 bases, with 10 bases separating them. The chain couples TRBV5-1 to TRBJ2-3; tentatively, D is TRBD1 (6 bases). The receptor comes from a man aged 35-49 years with Graves' hyperthyroidism. The sequenced sample was blood. DNA for the CDR3: TGCGCCAGCAGCTTGCCAGGGGCCTCAGATACGCAGTATTTT. Translating gives CASSLPGASDTQYF. Supplemented by reference TRBV5-1 and TRBJ2-3, the full variable domain reads KAGVTQTPRYLIKTRGQQVTLSCSPISGHRSVSWYQQTPGQGLQFLFEYFSETQRNKGNFPGRFSGRQFSNSRSEMNVSTLELGDSALYLCASSLPGASDTQYFGPGTRLTVL.